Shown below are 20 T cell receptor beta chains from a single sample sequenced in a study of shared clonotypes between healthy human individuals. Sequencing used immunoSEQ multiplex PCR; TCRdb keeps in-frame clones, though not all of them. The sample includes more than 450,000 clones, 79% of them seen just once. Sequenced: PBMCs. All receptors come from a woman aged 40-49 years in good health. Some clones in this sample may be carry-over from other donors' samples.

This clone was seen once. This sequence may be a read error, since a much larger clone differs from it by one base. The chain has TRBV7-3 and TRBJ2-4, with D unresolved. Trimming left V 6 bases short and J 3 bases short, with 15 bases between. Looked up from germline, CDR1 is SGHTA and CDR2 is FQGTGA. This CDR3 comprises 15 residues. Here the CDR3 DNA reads TGTGCCAGCAGTGGCACAAACGCCCTCAAAAACATTCAGTACTTC. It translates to CASSGTNALKNIQYF.

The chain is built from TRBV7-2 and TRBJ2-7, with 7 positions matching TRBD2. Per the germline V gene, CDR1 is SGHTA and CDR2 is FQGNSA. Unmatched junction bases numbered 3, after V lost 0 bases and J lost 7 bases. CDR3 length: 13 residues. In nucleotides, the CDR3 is TGTGCCAGCAGCTTAGCTATGGGGGGGGAGCAGTACTTC. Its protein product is CASSLAMGGEQYF.

CDR3 region: CASSLGGKNTGELFF. The CDR3 DNA sequence: TGCGCCAGCAGCTTAGGAGGGAAGAACACCGGGGAGCTGTTTTTT. V and J are TRBV5-1 and TRBJ2-2; the D gene is possibly TRBD2 (6 bases). Germline assignment: CDR1 SGHRS and CDR2 YFSETQ. The CDR3 spans 15 residues. V was shortened by 2 bases and J by 1 base, with 9 bases between the two germline ends.

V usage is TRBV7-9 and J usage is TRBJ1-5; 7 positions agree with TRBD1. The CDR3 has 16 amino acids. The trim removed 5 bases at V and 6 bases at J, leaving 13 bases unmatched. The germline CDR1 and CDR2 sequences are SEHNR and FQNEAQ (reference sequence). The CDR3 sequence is CASSPGRGQLVQPQHF. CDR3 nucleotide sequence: TGTGCCAGCAGCCCCGGGAGGGGGCAATTGGTTCAGCCCCAGCATTTT.

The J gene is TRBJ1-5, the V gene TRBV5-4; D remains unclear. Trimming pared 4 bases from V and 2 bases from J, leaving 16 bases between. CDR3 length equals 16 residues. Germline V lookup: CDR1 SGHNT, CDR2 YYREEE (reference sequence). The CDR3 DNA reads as TGTGCCAGCAGCCCACACCCGGCAGTGGGCAATCAGCCCCAGCATTTT. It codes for CASSPHPAVGNQPQHF. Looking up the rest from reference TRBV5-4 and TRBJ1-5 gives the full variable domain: ETGVTQSPTHLIKTRGQQVTLRCSSQSGHNTVSWYQQALGQGPQFIFQYYREEENGRGNFPPRFSGLQFPNYSSELNVNALELDDSALYLCASSPHPAVGNQPQHFGDGTRLSIL.

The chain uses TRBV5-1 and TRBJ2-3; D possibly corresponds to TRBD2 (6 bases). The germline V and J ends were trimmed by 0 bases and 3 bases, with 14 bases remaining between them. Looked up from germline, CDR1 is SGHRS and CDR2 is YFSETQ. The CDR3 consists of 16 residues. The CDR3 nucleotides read TGCGCCAGCAGCTTGGACTGGGGAGGATTAACAGATACGCAGTATTTT. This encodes CASSLDWGGLTDTQYF.

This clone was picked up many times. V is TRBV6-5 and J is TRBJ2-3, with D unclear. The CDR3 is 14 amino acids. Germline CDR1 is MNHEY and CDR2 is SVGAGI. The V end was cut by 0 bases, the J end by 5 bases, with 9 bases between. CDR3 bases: TGTGCCAGCAGTTACTCGATGTGGGTAGATACGCAGTATTTT. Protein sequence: CASSYSMWVDTQYF.

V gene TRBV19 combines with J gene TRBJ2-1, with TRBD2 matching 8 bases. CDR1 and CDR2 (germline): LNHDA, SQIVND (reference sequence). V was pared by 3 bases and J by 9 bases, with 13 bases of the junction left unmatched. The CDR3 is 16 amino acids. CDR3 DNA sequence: TGTGCCAGTAGTATGGATAGCGGGATTACGATTGCTGAGCAGTTCTTC. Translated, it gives CASSMDSGITIAEQFF.

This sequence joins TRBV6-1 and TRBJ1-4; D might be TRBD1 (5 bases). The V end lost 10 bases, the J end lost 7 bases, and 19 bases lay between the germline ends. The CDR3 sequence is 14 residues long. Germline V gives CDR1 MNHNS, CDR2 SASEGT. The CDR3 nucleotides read TGTGCCACCCCCGGGGCAGAAGGGTCTGAAAAACTGTTTTTT. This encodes CATPGAEGSEKLFF.

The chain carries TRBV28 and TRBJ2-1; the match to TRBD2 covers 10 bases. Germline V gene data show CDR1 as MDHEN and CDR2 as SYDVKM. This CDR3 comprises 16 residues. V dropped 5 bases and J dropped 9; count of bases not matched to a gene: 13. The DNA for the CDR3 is TGTGCCAGCAGTCAACTAGCGGGACACAATCGGGGTGAGCAGTTCTTC. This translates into CASSQLAGHNRGEQFF.

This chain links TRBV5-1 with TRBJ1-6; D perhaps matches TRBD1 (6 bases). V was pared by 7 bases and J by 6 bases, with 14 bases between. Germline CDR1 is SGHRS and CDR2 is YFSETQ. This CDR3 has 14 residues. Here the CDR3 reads CASGSGERNSPLHF. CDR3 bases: TGCGCCAGCGGCTCAGGGGAACGTAATTCACCCCTCCACTTT.

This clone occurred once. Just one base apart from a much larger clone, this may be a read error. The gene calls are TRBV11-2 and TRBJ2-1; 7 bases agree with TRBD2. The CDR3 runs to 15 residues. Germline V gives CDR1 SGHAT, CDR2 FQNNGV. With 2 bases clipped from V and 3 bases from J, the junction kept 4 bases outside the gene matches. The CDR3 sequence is CASSLTPGGYNEQFF. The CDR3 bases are TGTGCCAGCAGCTTAACCCCGGGGGGCTACAATGAGCAGTTCTTC.

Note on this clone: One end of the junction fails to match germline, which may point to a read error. In DNA, the CDR3 is TGTGCCGGCAGTTACAGGGATAGGAACACTGAAGCTTTCTTT. Residues: CAGSYRDRNTEAFF. J is TRBJ1-1 and V is TRBV6-5; D perhaps matches TRBD1 (6 bases). Germline V CDR1 and CDR2: MNHEY, SVGAGI. CDR3 length: 14 amino acids.

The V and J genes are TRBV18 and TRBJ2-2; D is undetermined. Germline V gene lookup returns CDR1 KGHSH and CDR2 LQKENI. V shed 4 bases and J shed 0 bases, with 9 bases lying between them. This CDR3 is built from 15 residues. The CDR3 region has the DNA TGTGCCAGCTCACGGGTAGGCGCGAACACCGGGGAGCTGTTTTTT. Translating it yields CASSRVGANTGELFF.

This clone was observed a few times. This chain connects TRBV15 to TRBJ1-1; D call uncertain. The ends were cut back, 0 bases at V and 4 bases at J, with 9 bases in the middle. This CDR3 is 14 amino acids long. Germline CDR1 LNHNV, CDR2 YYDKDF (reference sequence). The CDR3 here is CATSRDDGITEAFF. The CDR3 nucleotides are TGTGCCACCAGCAGAGATGATGGTATCACTGAAGCTTTCTTT. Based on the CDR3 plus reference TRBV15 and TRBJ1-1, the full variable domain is DAMVIQNPRYQVTQFGKPVTLSCSQTLNHNVMYWYQQKSSQAPKLLFHYYDKDFNNEADTPDNFQSRRPNTSFCFLDIRSPGLGDTAMYLCATSRDDGITEAFFGQGTRLTVV.

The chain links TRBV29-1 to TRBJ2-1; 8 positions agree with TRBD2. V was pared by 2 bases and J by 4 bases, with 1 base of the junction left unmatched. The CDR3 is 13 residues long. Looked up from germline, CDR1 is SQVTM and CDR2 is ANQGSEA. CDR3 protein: CSVETGGYNEQFF. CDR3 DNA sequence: TGCAGCGTTGAAACGGGGGGGTACAATGAGCAGTTCTTC.

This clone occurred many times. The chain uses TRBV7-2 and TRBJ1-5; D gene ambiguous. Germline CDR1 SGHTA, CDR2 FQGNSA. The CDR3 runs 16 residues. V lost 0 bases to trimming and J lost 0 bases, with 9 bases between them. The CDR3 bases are TGTGCCAGCAGCTTAGCAGGCGGTTATAGCAATCAGCCCCAGCATTTT. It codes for CASSLAGGYSNQPQHF.

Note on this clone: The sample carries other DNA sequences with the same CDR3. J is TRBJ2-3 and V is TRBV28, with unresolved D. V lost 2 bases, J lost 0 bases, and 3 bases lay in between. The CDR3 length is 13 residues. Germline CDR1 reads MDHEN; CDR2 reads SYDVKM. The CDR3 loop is CASSLGSTDTQYF. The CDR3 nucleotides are TGTGCCAGCAGTTTAGGAAGCACAGATACGCAGTATTTT.

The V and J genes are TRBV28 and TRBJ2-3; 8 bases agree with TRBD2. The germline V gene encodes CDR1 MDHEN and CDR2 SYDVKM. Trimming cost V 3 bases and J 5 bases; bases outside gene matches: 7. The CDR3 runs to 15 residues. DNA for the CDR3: TGTGCCAGCAGTTTGGCGGGGGGCGGTCAAGATACGCAGTATTTT. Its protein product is CASSLAGGGQDTQYF.

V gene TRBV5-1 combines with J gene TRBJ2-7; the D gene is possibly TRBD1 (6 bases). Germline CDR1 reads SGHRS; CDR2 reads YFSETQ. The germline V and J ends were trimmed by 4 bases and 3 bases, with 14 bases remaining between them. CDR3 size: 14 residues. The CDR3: CASSATGSGYEQYF. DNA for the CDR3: TGCGCCAGCAGCGCGACAGGTTCGGGCTACGAGCAGTACTTC.